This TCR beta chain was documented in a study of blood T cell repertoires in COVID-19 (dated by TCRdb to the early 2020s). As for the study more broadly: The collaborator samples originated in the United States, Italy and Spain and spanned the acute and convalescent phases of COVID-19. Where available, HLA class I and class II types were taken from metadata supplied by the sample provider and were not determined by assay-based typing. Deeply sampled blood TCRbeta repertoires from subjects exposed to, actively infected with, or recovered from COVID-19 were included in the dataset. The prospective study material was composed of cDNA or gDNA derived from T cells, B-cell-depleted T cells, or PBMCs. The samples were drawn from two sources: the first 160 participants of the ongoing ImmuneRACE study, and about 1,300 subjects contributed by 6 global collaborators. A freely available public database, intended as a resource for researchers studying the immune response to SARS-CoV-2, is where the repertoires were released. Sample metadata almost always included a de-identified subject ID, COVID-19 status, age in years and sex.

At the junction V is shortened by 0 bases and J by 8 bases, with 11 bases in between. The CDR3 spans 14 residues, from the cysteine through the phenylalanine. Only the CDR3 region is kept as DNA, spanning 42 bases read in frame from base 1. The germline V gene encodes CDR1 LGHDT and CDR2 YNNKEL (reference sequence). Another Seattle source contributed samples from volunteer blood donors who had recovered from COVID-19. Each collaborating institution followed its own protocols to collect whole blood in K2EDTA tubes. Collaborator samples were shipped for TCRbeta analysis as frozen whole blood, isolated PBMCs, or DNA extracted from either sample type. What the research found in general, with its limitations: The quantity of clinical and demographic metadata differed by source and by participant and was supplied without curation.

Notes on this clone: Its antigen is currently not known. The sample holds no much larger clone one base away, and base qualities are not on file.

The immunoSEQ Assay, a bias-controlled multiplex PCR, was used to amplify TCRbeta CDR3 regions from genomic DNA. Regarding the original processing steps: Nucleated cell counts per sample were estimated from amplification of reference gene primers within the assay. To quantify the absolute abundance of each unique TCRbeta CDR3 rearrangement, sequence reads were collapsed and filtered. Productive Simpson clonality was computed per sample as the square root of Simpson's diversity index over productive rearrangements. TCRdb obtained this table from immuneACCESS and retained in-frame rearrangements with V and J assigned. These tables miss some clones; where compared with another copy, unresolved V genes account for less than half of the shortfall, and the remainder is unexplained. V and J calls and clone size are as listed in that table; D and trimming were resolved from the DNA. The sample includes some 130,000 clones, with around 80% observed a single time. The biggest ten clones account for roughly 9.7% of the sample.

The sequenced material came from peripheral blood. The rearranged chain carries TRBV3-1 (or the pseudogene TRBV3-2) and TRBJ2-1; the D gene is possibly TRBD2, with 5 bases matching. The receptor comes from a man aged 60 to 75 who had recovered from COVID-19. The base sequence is TGTGCCAGCAGCCAAGATCGAGCTAGCCATGAGCAGTTCTTC. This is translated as CASSQDRASHEQFF.